These T cell receptor beta chains were read from a single sample in a study of blood T cell repertoires in COVID-19. The data were produced by immunoSEQ multiplex PCR, yet TCRdb's version contains in-frame clones alone and is incomplete. The sample has about 75,000 clones, around 89% seen once. The specimen sequenced was peripheral blood. The source of these receptors is a human donor in a cohort sampled during active COVID-19. CDR3s include the opening cysteine and the closing phenylalanine or tryptophan. D genes are given only for firm matches. Clone size appears in some rows only: once, few, many, or a class for an expanded clone.

v_call: TRBV19
d_call: .
j_call: TRBJ1-6
clone_size: few
cdr3_aa: CASMPAGRNSPLHF
cdr3_nt: TGTGCCAGTATGCCCGCAGGGCGGAATTCACCCCTCCACTTT

v_call: TRBV18
d_call: TRBD1
j_call: TRBJ1-2
clone_size: .
cdr3_aa: CASSPAGTGLSNGYTF
cdr3_nt: TGTGCCAGCTCACCAGCCGGGACAGGACTGTCTAATGGCTACACCTTC

v_call: TRBV29-1
d_call: .
j_call: TRBJ1-2
clone_size: .
cdr3_aa: CSVGDRPGGYTF
cdr3_nt: TGCAGCGTTGGAGACAGGCCGGGGGGCTACACCTTC

v_call: TRBV6-5
d_call: .
j_call: TRBJ1-6
clone_size: .
cdr3_aa: CASSYDGGNSPLHF
cdr3_nt: TGTGCCAGCAGTTACGACGGGGGTAATTCACCCCTCCACTTT

v_call: TRBV9
d_call: .
j_call: TRBJ1-3
clone_size: .
cdr3_aa: CASSVGGDGDTIYF
cdr3_nt: TGTGCCAGCAGCGTAGGGGGGGATGGTGACACCATATATTTT

v_call: TRBV7-9
d_call: .
j_call: TRBJ2-1
clone_size: .
cdr3_aa: CASSLGGDYNEQFF
cdr3_nt: TGTGCCAGCAGCTTAGGGGGGGACTACAATGAGCAGTTCTTC

v_call: TRBV5-1
d_call: .
j_call: TRBJ1-5
clone_size: .
cdr3_aa: CASSLRGQPQHF
cdr3_nt: TGCGCCAGCAGCTTGAGGGGTCAGCCCCAGCATTTT

v_call: TRBV3-1/TRBV3-2
d_call: TRBD1
j_call: TRBJ1-2
clone_size: .
cdr3_aa: CASSPDRNYGYTF
cdr3_nt: TGTGCCAGCAGCCCGGACAGGAACTATGGCTACACCTTC

v_call: TRBV3-1/TRBV3-2
d_call: .
j_call: TRBJ1-1
clone_size: .
cdr3_aa: CASSQFLEAFF
cdr3_nt: TGTGCCAGCAGCCAATTTCTTGAAGCTTTCTTT

v_call: TRBV7-9
d_call: TRBD1
j_call: TRBJ2-5
clone_size: .
cdr3_aa: CASSRGQTETQYF
cdr3_nt: TGTGCCAGCAGCCGGGGACAGACAGAGACCCAGTACTTC

v_call: TRBV3-1/TRBV3-2
d_call: TRBD2
j_call: TRBJ2-4
clone_size: .
cdr3_aa: CASSQGLAGSKDIQYF
cdr3_nt: TGTGCCAGCAGCCAGGGACTAGCGGGATCCAAAGACATTCAGTACTTC

v_call: TRBV4-3
d_call: .
j_call: TRBJ1-1
clone_size: .
cdr3_aa: CASSQGPFMNTEAFF
cdr3_nt: TGCGCCAGCAGCCAAGGGCCCTTCATGAACACTGAAGCTTTCTTT

v_call: TRBV6-5
d_call: .
j_call: TRBJ1-5
clone_size: once
cdr3_aa: CASSKERTPNQPQHF
cdr3_nt: TGTGCCAGCAGCAAGGAGAGGACACCAAATCAGCCCCAGCATTTT

v_call: TRBV5-1
d_call: TRBD1
j_call: TRBJ2-3
clone_size: .
cdr3_aa: CASSGLGTGSDTQYF
cdr3_nt: TGCGCCAGCAGCGGGTTAGGGACAGGGTCAGATACGCAGTATTTT

v_call: TRBV28
d_call: .
j_call: TRBJ1-2
clone_size: .
cdr3_aa: CASSLGGSNGYTF
cdr3_nt: TGTGCCAGCAGTTTGGGAGGATCTAATGGCTACACCTTC

v_call: TRBV21-1
d_call: .
j_call: TRBJ1-2
clone_size: .
cdr3_aa: CASPGTKGYGYTF
cdr3_nt: TGTGCCAGCCCCGGGACAAAGGGGTATGGCTACACCTTC

v_call: TRBV18
d_call: TRBD1
j_call: TRBJ1-1
clone_size: .
cdr3_aa: CASSPRGQMNTEAFF
cdr3_nt: TGTGCCAGCTCACCACGGGGACAGATGAACACTGAAGCTTTCTTT

v_call: TRBV5-5
d_call: .
j_call: TRBJ1-4
clone_size: .
cdr3_aa: CASSSLQEKLFF
cdr3_nt: TGTGCCAGCAGCTCTTTACAGGAAAAACTGTTTTTT

v_call: TRBV9
d_call: .
j_call: TRBJ2-4
clone_size: .
cdr3_aa: CASSVPGQNIQYF
cdr3_nt: TGTGCCAGCAGCGTCCCTGGGCAAAACATTCAGTACTTC

v_call: TRBV18
d_call: TRBD2
j_call: TRBJ2-6
clone_size: .
cdr3_aa: CASSLLAGVSGANVLTF
cdr3_nt: TGTGCCAGCTCACTACTAGCGGGGGTCTCTGGGGCCAACGTCCTGACTTTC

v_call: TRBV6-1
d_call: .
j_call: TRBJ1-5
clone_size: .
cdr3_aa: CASSEGGQSRDPNQPQHF
cdr3_nt: TGTGCCAGCAGTGAAGGAGGACAGAGCCGAGACCCCAATCAGCCCCAGCATTTT

v_call: TRBV7-2
d_call: .
j_call: TRBJ2-6
clone_size: .
cdr3_aa: CASSLVVLAGSSGANVLTF
cdr3_nt: TGTGCCAGCAGCTTAGTGGTTTTGGCGGGGAGCTCTGGGGCCAACGTCCTGACTTTC

v_call: TRBV5-5
d_call: TRBD2
j_call: TRBJ2-5
clone_size: .
cdr3_aa: CASSYGAGVQETQYF
cdr3_nt: TGTGCCAGCAGCTATGGAGCGGGGGTTCAAGAGACCCAGTACTTC

v_call: TRBV4-1
d_call: TRBD2
j_call: TRBJ2-5
clone_size: .
cdr3_aa: CASSQDSASGGKTQYF
cdr3_nt: TGCGCCAGCAGCCAAGATTCGGCTAGCGGGGGGAAGACCCAGTACTTC

v_call: TRBV2
d_call: TRBD2
j_call: TRBJ2-3
clone_size: .
cdr3_aa: CASSQTSGRFPDTQYF
cdr3_nt: TGTGCCAGCAGTCAGACTAGCGGGAGGTTCCCAGATACGCAGTATTTT

v_call: TRBV2
d_call: .
j_call: TRBJ1-5
clone_size: .
cdr3_aa: CASQTGSGQPQHF
cdr3_nt: TGTGCCAGTCAGACAGGCAGCGGACAGCCCCAGCATTTT

v_call: TRBV2
d_call: .
j_call: TRBJ1-2
clone_size: .
cdr3_aa: CASSEAYRLGGYTF
cdr3_nt: TGTGCCAGCAGTGAAGCGTACAGGCTAGGTGGCTACACCTTC

v_call: TRBV7-2
d_call: .
j_call: TRBJ1-6
clone_size: once
cdr3_aa: CASSLEDYSYNSPLHF
cdr3_nt: TGTGCCAGCAGCTTAGAGGACTACTCCTATAATTCACCCCTCCACTTT

v_call: TRBV6-5
d_call: .
j_call: TRBJ2-5
clone_size: .
cdr3_aa: CASSWAQRGQETQYF
cdr3_nt: TGTGCCAGCAGTTGGGCCCAGCGCGGGCAAGAGACCCAGTACTTC

v_call: TRBV4-1
d_call: .
j_call: TRBJ2-5
clone_size: .
cdr3_aa: CASSQDGGGHRVVQETQYF
cdr3_nt: TGCGCCAGCAGCCAAGATGGGGGGGGACACCGGGTGGTCCAAGAGACCCAGTACTTC

v_call: TRBV7-2
d_call: .
j_call: TRBJ2-1
clone_size: .
cdr3_aa: CASSPLSYNEQFF
cdr3_nt: TGTGCCAGCAGCCCCCTCTCCTACAATGAGCAGTTCTTC

v_call: TRBV7-9
d_call: .
j_call: TRBJ2-3
clone_size: .
cdr3_aa: CASSLQGGTDTQYF
cdr3_nt: TGTGCCAGCAGCTTGCAGGGCGGCACAGATACGCAGTATTTT

v_call: TRBV7-6
d_call: .
j_call: TRBJ1-4
clone_size: .
cdr3_aa: CASSLEGREKLFF
cdr3_nt: TGTGCCAGCAGCTTAGAGGGGAGGGAAAAACTGTTTTTT

v_call: TRBV11-2
d_call: .
j_call: TRBJ2-5
clone_size: .
cdr3_aa: CASSPQETQYF
cdr3_nt: TGTGCCAGCAGCCCGCAAGAGACCCAGTACTTC

v_call: TRBV24-1
d_call: TRBD1
j_call: TRBJ2-1
clone_size: .
cdr3_aa: CATSDPRQGRYEQFF
cdr3_nt: TGTGCCACCAGTGATCCTCGACAGGGTCGGTATGAGCAGTTCTTC

v_call: TRBV29-1
d_call: .
j_call: TRBJ1-1
clone_size: .
cdr3_aa: CSVDREAFF
cdr3_nt: TGCAGCGTGGACAGAGAAGCTTTCTTT

v_call: TRBV19
d_call: TRBD2
j_call: TRBJ2-3
clone_size: .
cdr3_aa: CASSAPGSGETDTQYF
cdr3_nt: TGTGCCAGTAGTGCCCCGGGTAGCGGGGAAACAGATACGCAGTATTTT

v_call: TRBV5-4
d_call: .
j_call: TRBJ2-1
clone_size: .
cdr3_aa: CASSHPGGGGAYNEQFF
cdr3_nt: TGTGCCAGCAGCCATCCCGGGGGTGGGGGTGCCTACAATGAGCAGTTCTTC

v_call: TRBV19
d_call: .
j_call: TRBJ1-5
clone_size: .
cdr3_aa: CASTPGGDSNQPQHF
cdr3_nt: TGTGCCAGTACTCCGGGGGGGGATAGCAATCAGCCCCAGCATTTT

v_call: TRBV5-4
d_call: .
j_call: TRBJ2-5
clone_size: .
cdr3_aa: CASSLQGVETQYF
cdr3_nt: TGTGCCAGCAGCTTGCAAGGGGTGGAGACCCAGTACTTC

v_call: TRBV10-1
d_call: .
j_call: TRBJ1-4
clone_size: .
cdr3_aa: CASRGSSEEKLFF
cdr3_nt: TGCGCCAGCAGGGGCAGTTCGGAAGAAAAACTGTTTTTT

v_call: TRBV7-6
d_call: .
j_call: TRBJ1-1
clone_size: .
cdr3_aa: CASSLDFGHLNTEAFF
cdr3_nt: TGTGCCAGCAGCTTAGATTTTGGACACCTGAACACTGAAGCTTTCTTT

v_call: TRBV7-2
d_call: .
j_call: TRBJ2-1
clone_size: .
cdr3_aa: CASSLALDYNEQFF
cdr3_nt: TGTGCCAGCAGCTTAGCGCTAGACTACAATGAGCAGTTCTTC

v_call: TRBV7-8
d_call: TRBD1
j_call: TRBJ2-1
clone_size: few
cdr3_aa: CASSLTGTGGWSYNEQFF
cdr3_nt: TGTGCCAGCAGCTTGACCGGGACAGGGGGCTGGTCCTACAATGAGCAGTTCTTC

v_call: TRBV5-1
d_call: TRBD1
j_call: TRBJ2-2
clone_size: .
cdr3_aa: CASSLGQGTGTGELFF
cdr3_nt: TGCGCCAGCAGCTTGGGACAGGGGACGGGCACCGGGGAGCTGTTTTTT

v_call: TRBV7-7
d_call: .
j_call: TRBJ2-6
clone_size: .
cdr3_aa: CATAGSPSGANVLTF
cdr3_nt: TGTGCCACTGCTGGGAGCCCCTCTGGGGCCAACGTCCTGACTTTC

v_call: TRBV19
d_call: .
j_call: TRBJ2-7
clone_size: .
cdr3_aa: CASSIVGGGYEQYF
cdr3_nt: TGTGCCAGTAGTATAGTAGGGGGGGGCTACGAGCAGTACTTC

v_call: TRBV28
d_call: .
j_call: TRBJ1-1
clone_size: few
cdr3_aa: CASSRHKLNTEAFF
cdr3_nt: TGTGCCAGCAGCCGACACAAGTTAAACACTGAAGCTTTCTTT

v_call: TRBV7-2
d_call: .
j_call: TRBJ2-1
clone_size: .
cdr3_aa: CASSLVRRRNRENEQFF
cdr3_nt: TGTGCCAGCAGCTTAGTACGGCGGCGAAATAGGGAGAATGAGCAGTTCTTC

v_call: TRBV7-3
d_call: .
j_call: TRBJ2-7
clone_size: .
cdr3_aa: CASSPRSGEQYF
cdr3_nt: TGTGCCAGCAGCCCCCGGTCAGGCGAGCAGTACTTC

v_call: TRBV3-1/TRBV3-2
d_call: .
j_call: TRBJ1-1
clone_size: .
cdr3_aa: CASSQGVGVANTEAFF
cdr3_nt: TGTGCCAGCAGCCAAGGGGTAGGGGTCGCGAACACTGAAGCTTTCTTT

v_call: TRBV5-4
d_call: TRBD2
j_call: TRBJ2-1
clone_size: .
cdr3_aa: CASSMRSSGRYNEQFF
cdr3_nt: TGTGCCAGCAGCATGCGGTCTAGCGGGAGATACAATGAGCAGTTCTTC

v_call: TRBV7-3
d_call: TRBD2
j_call: TRBJ2-2
clone_size: .
cdr3_aa: CASSPSGSFRELFF
cdr3_nt: TGTGCCAGCAGCCCTAGCGGGAGTTTTAGGGAGCTGTTTTTT

v_call: TRBV11-2
d_call: .
j_call: TRBJ1-1
clone_size: .
cdr3_aa: CASSLSPRGTEAFF
cdr3_nt: TGTGCCAGCAGCTTGTCCCCCAGGGGAACTGAAGCTTTCTTT